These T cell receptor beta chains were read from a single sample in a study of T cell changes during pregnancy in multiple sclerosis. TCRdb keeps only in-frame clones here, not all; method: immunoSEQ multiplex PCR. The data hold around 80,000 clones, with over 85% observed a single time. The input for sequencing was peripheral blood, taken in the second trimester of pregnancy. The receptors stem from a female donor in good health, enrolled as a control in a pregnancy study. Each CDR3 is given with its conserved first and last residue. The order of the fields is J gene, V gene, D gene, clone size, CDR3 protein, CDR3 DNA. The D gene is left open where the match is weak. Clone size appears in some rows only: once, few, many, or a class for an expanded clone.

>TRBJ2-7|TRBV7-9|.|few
CASSSRDEQYF
TGTGCCAGCAGCTCCAGGGACGAGCAGTACTTC
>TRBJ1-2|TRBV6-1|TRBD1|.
CASSETGGGYGYTF
TGTGCCAGCAGTGAGACAGGGGGAGGTTATGGCTACACCTTC
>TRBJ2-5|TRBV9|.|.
CASSVGRDLETQYF
TGTGCCAGCAGCGTAGGTCGGGATTTGGAGACCCAGTACTTC
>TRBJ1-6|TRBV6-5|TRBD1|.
CASSRDRNSPLHF
TGTGCCAGCAGCCGGGACAGGAACTCACCCCTCCACTTT
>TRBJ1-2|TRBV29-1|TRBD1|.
CSVRGQVWDGYTF
TGCAGCGTCCGGGGACAGGTTTGGGATGGCTACACCTTC
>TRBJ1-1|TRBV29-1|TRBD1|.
CSARGQGNTEAFF
TGCAGCGCCCGGGGACAGGGGAACACTGAAGCTTTCTTT
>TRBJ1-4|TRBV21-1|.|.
CGVTQGGEKLFF
TGCGGGGTCACACAGGGCGGTGAAAAACTGTTTTTT
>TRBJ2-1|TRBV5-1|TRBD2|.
CASSLSLAGSGNEQFF
TGCGCCAGCAGCTTGAGCCTAGCGGGAAGTGGGAATGAGCAGTTCTTC
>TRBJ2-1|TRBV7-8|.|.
CASSLGRGRKRGNEQFF
TGTGCCAGCAGCTTAGGGAGGGGGAGGAAGCGGGGTAATGAGCAGTTCTTC
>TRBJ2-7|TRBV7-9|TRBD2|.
CASSSQRGRAASPYEQYF
TGTGCCAGCAGCTCTCAGCGGGGGCGGGCGGCCTCTCCCTACGAGCAGTACTTC
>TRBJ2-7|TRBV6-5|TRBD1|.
CASKRGDRGYEQYF
TGTGCCAGCAAACGTGGGGACAGGGGGTACGAGCAGTACTTC
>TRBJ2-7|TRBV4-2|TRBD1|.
CASSAGQAYEQYF
TGTGCCAGCAGCGCGGGACAGGCCTACGAGCAGTACTTC
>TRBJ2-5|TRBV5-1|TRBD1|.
CASTSQGAGETQYF
TGCGCCAGCACGAGTCAGGGGGCAGGTGAGACCCAGTACTTC
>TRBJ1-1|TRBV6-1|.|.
CASSEDRNTEAFF
TGTGCCAGCAGTGAAGACAGGAACACTGAAGCTTTCTTT
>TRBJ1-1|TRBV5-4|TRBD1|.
CASRGQKNTEAFF
TGTGCCAGCAGGGGACAGAAAAACACTGAAGCTTTCTTT
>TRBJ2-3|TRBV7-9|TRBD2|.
CASSPSRGGRGADTQYF
TGTGCCAGCAGCCCGAGCAGAGGCGGGAGGGGTGCAGATACGCAGTATTTT
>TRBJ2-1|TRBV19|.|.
CASSPIPVYNEQFF
TGTGCCAGTAGCCCGATCCCGGTTTACAATGAGCAGTTCTTC
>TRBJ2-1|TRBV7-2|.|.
CASSFARKQGEQFF
TGTGCCAGCAGCTTCGCTAGGAAACAGGGAGAGCAGTTCTTC
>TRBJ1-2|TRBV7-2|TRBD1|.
CASSTSDRSWYGYTF
TGTGCCAGCAGCACCTCGGACAGGAGCTGGTATGGCTACACCTTC
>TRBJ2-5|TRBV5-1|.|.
CASSLGVFGGNYQETQYF
TGCGCCAGCAGCTTGGGCGTTTTTGGGGGCAACTACCAAGAGACCCAGTACTTC
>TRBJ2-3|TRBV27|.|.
CASSLGTWGTDTQYF
TGTGCCAGCAGCCTAGGGACATGGGGCACAGATACGCAGTATTTT
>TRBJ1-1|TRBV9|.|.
CASSVGLHSTEAFF
TGTGCCAGCAGCGTAGGCCTGCACAGCACTGAAGCTTTCTTT
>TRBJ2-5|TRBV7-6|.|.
CASSPPLGGETQYF
TGTGCCAGCAGCCCACCTCTTGGGGGGGAGACCCAGTACTTC
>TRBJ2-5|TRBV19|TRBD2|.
CASSIGSSGREVQYF
TGTGCCAGTAGTATAGGATCTAGCGGGAGGGAGGTCCAGTACTTC
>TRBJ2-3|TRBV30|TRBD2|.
CAWSFSGWGRAPDTQYF
TGTGCCTGGAGTTTCTCAGGCTGGGGGAGGGCGCCAGATACGCAGTATTTT
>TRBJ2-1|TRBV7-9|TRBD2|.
CASSPGSGRADEQFF
TGTGCCAGCAGCCCAGGAAGCGGGAGGGCCGATGAGCAGTTCTTC
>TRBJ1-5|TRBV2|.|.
CASSESRSTGGLNQPQHF
TGTGCCAGCAGTGAATCAAGGAGTACGGGGGGACTCAATCAGCCCCAGCATTTT
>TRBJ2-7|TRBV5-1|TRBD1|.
CASSFGTGDYEQYF
TGCGCCAGCAGCTTCGGGACAGGGGACTACGAGCAGTACTTC
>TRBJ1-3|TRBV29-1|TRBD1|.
CSVDDRAGNTIYF
TGCAGCGTTGATGACAGGGCGGGAAACACCATATATTTT
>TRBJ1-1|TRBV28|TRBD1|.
CASSSWTGRIENTEAFF
TGTGCCAGCAGTTCCTGGACAGGGAGGATCGAGAACACTGAAGCTTTCTTT
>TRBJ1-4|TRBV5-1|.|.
CASSLAGGGEKLFF
TGCGCCAGCAGCTTGGCGGGGGGAGGTGAAAAACTGTTTTTT
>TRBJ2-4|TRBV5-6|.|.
CASSTGGTKNIQYF
TGTGCCAGCAGCACCGGAGGGACGAAAAACATTCAGTACTTC
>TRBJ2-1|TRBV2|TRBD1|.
CASSEEQGRNNEQFF
TGTGCCAGCAGTGAGGAACAGGGGAGAAACAATGAGCAGTTCTTC
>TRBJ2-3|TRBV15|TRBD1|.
CATSKGQGSTDTQYF
TGTGCCACCAGCAAGGGACAGGGGAGCACAGATACGCAGTATTTT
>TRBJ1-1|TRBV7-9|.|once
CASSLNRVGTEAFF
TGTGCCAGCAGCTTAAACAGGGTGGGCACTGAAGCTTTCTTT
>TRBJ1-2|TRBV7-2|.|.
CASSFLGRGDGYTF
TGTGCCAGCAGCTTTCTAGGTAGGGGCGATGGCTACACCTTC
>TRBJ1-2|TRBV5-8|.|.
CASSLGGQINYGYTF
TGTGCCAGCAGCTTGGGGGGCCAAATCAACTATGGCTACACCTTC
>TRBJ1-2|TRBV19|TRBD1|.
CASSIPGQGAEDYGYTF
TGTGCCAGTAGTATACCGGGACAGGGGGCTGAGGACTATGGCTACACCTTC
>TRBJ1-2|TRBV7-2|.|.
CASSPRTPVYGYTF
TGTGCCAGCAGCCCCCGGACTCCCGTTTATGGCTACACCTTC
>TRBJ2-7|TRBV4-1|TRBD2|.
CASSQVTSGGSEQYF
TGCGCCAGCAGCCAAGTGACTAGCGGGGGCTCGGAGCAGTACTTC
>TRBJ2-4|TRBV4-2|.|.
CASSQADSIQYF
TGTGCCAGCAGCCAAGCGGACAGCATTCAGTACTTC
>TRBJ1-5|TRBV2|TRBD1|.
CASSEGTGYSNQPQHF
TGTGCCAGCAGTGAAGGGACAGGGTATAGCAATCAGCCCCAGCATTTT
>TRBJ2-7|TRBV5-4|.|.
CASSPHPSYEQYF
TGTGCCAGCAGCCCACACCCCTCCTACGAGCAGTACTTC
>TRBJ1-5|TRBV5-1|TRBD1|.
CASSPTGDQPQHF
TGCGCCAGCAGTCCTACAGGGGACCAGCCCCAGCATTTT